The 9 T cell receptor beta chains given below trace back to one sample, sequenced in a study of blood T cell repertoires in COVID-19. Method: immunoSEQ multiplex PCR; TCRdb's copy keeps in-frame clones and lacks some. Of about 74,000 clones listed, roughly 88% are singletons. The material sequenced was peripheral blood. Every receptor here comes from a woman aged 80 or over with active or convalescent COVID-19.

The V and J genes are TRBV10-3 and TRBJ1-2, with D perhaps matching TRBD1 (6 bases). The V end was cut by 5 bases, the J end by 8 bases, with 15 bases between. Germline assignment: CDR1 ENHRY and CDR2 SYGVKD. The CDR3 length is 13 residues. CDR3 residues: CAISTNRDGGYTF. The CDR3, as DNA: TGTGCCATCAGTACAAACAGGGATGGAGGCTACACCTTC.

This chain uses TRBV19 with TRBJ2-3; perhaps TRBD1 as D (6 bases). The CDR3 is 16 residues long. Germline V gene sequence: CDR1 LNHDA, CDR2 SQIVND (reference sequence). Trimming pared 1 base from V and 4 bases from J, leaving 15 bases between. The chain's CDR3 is CASSIGDTLGPDTQYF. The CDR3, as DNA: TGTGCCAGTAGTATAGGGGACACTCTAGGGCCAGATACGCAGTATTTT.

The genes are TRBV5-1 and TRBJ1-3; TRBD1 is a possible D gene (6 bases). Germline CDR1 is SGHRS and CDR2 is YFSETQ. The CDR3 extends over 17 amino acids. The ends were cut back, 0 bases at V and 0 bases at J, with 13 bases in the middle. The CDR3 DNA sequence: TGCGCCAGCAGCTTGGAGCGGACAGCCGTCTCTGGAAACACCATATATTTT. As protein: CASSLERTAVSGNTIYF.

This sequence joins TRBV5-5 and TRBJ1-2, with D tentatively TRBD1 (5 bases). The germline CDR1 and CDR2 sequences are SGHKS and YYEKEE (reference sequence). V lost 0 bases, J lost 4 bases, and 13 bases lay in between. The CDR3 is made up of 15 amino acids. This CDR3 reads CASSLVGRAAYGYTF. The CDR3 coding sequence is TGTGCCAGCAGCTTGGTAGGCAGGGCGGCCTATGGCTACACCTTC.

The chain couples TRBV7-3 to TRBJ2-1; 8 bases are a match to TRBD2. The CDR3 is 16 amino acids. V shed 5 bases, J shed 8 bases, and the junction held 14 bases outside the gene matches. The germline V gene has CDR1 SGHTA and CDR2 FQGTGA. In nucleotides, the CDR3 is TGTGCCAGCAGCCCCAATAGCGGGACTATGGGAGATGAGCAGTTCTTC. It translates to CASSPNSGTMGDEQFF.

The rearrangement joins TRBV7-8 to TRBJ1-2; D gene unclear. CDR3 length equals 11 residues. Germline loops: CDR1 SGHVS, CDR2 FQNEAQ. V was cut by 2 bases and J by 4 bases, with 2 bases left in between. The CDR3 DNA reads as TGTGCCAGCAGCTTACTCTATGGCTACACCTTC. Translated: CASSLLYGYTF.

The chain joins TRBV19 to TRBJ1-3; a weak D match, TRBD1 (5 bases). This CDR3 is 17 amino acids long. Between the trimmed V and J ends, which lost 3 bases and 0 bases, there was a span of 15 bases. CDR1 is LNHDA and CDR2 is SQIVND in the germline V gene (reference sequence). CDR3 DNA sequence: TGTGCCAGTAGTATTGGTTGGGGAGGGGACTCTGGAAACACCATATATTTT. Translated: CASSIGWGGDSGNTIYF.

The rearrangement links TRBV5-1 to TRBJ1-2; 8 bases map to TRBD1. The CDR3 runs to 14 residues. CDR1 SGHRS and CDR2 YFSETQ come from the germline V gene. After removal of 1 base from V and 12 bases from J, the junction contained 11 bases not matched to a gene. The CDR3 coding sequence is TGCGCCAGCAGCTTGTTGCAGGGGGCGGAAGGGAACACCTTC. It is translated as CASSLLQGAEGNTF.

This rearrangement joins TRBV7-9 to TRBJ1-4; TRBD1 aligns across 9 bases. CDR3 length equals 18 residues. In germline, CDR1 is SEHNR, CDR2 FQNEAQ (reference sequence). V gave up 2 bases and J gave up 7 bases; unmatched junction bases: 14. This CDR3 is CASSLRTSPGTGSEKLFF. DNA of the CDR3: TGTGCCAGCAGCTTACGAACTTCGCCCGGGACAGGGAGTGAAAAACTGTTTTTT. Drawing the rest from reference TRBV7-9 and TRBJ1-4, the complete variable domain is DTGVSQNPRHKITKRGQNVTFRCDPISEHNRLYWYRQTLGQGPEFLTYFQNEAQLEKSRLLSDRFSAERPKGSFSTLEIQRTEQGDSAMYLCASSLRTSPGTGSEKLFFGSGTQLSVL.